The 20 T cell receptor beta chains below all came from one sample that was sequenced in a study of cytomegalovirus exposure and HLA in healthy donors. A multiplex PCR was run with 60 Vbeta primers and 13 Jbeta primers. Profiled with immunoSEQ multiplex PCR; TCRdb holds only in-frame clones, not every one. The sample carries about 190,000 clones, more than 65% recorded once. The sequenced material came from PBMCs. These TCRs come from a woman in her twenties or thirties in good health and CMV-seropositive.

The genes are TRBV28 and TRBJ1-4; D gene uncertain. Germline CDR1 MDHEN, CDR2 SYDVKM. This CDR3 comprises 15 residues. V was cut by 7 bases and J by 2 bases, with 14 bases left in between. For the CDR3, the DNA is TGTGCCAGCATCACCGCGGGAGGGACTAATGAAAAACTGTTTTTT. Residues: CASITAGGTNEKLFF.

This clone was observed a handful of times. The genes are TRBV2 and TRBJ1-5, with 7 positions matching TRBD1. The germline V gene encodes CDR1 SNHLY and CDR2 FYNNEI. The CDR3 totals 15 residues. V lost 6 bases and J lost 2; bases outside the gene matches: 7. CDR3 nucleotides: TGTGCCAGCAGACCAACAGGGGTGGGCAATCAGCCCCAGCATTTT. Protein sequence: CASRPTGVGNQPQHF.

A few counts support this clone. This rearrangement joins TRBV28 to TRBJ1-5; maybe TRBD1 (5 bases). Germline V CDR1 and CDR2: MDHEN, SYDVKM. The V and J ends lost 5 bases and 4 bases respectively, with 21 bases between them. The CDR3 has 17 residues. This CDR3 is CASSPRAGLGANQPQHF. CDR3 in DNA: TGTGCCAGCAGTCCAAGGGCAGGGTTAGGGGCTAATCAGCCCCAGCATTTT.

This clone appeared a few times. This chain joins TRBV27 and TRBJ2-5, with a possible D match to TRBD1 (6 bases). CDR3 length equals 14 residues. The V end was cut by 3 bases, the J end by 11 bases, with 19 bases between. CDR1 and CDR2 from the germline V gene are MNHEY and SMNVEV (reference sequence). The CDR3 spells CASSLAGASSEQYF. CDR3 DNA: TGTGCCAGCAGTTTGGCAGGGGCCTCATCGGAGCAGTACTTC.

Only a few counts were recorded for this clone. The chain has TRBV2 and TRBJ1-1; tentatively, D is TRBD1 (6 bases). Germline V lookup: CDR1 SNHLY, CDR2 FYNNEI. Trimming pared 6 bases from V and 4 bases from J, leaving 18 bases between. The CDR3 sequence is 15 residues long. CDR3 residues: CASRPNRVTSTEAFF. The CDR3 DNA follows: TGTGCCAGCAGACCCAACAGGGTGACATCCACTGAAGCTTTCTTT.

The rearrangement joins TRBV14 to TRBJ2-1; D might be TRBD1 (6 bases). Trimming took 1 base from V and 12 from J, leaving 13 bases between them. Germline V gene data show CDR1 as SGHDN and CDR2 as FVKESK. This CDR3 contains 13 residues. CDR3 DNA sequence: TGTGCCAGCAGCCAAGCGCAGGGGAGCCGGCAGTTCTTC. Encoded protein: CASSQAQGSRQFF.

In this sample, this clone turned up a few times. CDR3 protein: CASSWGQGYGYTF. The CDR3 DNA sequence: TGTGCCAGCAGCTGGGGGCAAGGGTATGGCTACACCTTC. The chain carries TRBV7-9 and TRBJ1-2, with a possible D match to TRBD1 (6 bases). The V end was cut by 4 bases, the J end by 5 bases, with 11 bases between. The germline V gene has CDR1 SEHNR and CDR2 FQNEAQ (reference sequence). The CDR3 has 13 residues.

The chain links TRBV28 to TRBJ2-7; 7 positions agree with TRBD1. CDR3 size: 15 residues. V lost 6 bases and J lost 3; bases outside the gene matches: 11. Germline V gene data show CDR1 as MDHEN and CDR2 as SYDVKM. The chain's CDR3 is CASRTPGQQNYEQYF. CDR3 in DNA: TGTGCCAGCAGGACTCCGGGACAGCAAAACTACGAGCAGTACTTC. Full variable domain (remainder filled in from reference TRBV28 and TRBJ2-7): DVKVTQSSRYLVKRTGEKVFLECVQDMDHENMFWYRQDPGLGLRLIYFSYDVKMKEKGDIPEGYSVSREKKERFSLILESASTNQTSMYLCASRTPGQQNYEQYFGPGTRLTVT.

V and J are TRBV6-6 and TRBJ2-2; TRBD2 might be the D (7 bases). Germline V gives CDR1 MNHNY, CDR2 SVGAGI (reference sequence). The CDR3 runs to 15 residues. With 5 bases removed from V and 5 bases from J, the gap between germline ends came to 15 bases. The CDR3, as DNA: TGTGCCAGCAGTCTAGCGGAGAGGGGGACCGGGGAGCTGTTTTTT. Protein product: CASSLAERGTGELFF.

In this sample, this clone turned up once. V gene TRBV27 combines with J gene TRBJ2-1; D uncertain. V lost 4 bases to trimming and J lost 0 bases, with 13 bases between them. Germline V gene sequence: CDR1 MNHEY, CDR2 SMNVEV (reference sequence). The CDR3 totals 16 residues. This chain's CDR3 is CASSSPGESSYNEQFF. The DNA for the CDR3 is TGTGCCAGCAGTTCCCCAGGCGAGAGCTCCTACAATGAGCAGTTCTTC.

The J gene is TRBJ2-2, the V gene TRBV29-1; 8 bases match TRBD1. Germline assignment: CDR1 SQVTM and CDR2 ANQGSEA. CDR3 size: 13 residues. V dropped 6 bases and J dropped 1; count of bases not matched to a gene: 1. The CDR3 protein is CSVDRGNTGELFF. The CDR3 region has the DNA TGCAGCGTCGACAGGGGGAACACCGGGGAGCTGTTTTTT.

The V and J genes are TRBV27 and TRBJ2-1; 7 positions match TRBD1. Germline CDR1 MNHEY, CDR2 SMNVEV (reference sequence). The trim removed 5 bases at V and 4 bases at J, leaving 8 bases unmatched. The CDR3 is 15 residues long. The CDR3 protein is CASSRRQGYYNEQFF. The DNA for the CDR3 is TGTGCCAGCAGTCGCCGACAGGGATATTACAATGAGCAGTTCTTC.

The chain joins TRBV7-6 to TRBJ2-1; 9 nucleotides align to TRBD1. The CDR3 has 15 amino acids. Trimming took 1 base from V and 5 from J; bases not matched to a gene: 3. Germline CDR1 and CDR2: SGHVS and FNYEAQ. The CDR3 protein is CASSLVQGANNEQFF. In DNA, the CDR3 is TGTGCCAGCAGCTTAGTACAGGGGGCGAACAATGAGCAGTTCTTC. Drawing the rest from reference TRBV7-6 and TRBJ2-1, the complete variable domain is GAGVSQSPRYKVTKRGQDVALRCDPISGHVSLYWYRQALGQGPEFLTYFNYEAQQDKSGLPNDRFSAERPEGSISTLTIQRTEQRDSAMYRCASSLVQGANNEQFFGPGTRLTVL.

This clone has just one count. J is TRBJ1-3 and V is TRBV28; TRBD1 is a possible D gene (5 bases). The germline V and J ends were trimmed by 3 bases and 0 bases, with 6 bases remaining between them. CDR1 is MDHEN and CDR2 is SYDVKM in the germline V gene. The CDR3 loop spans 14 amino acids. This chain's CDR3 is CASSLDTSGNTIYF. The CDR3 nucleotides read TGTGCCAGCAGTTTGGACACCTCTGGAAACACCATATATTTT.

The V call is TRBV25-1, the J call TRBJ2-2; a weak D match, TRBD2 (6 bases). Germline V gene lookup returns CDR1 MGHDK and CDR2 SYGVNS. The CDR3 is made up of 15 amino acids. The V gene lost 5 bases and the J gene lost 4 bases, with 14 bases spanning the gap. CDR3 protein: CASSIGGLPTGELFF. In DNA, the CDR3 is TGTGCCAGCAGTATCGGAGGGTTGCCCACCGGGGAGCTGTTTTTT.

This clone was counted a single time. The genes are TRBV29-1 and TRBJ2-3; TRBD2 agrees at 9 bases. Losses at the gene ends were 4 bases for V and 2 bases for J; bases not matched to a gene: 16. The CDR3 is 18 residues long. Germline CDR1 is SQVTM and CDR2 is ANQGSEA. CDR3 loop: CSVGASFGGRATTDTQYF. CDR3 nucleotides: TGCAGCGTTGGCGCCTCGTTTGGCGGGAGGGCCACCACAGATACGCAGTATTTT.

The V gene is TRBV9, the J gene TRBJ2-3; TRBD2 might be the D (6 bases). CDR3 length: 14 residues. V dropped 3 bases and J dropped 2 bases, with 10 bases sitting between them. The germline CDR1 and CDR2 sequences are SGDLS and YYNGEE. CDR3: CASSGGLYTDTQYF. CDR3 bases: TGTGCCAGCAGCGGGGGACTTTACACAGATACGCAGTATTTT.

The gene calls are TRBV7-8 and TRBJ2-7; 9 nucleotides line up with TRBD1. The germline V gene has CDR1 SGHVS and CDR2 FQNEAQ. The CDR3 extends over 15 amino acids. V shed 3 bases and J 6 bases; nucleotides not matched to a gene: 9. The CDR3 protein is CASSLGGTGRAEQYF. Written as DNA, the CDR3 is TGTGCCAGCAGCTTGGGAGGGACAGGGAGAGCCGAGCAGTACTTC.

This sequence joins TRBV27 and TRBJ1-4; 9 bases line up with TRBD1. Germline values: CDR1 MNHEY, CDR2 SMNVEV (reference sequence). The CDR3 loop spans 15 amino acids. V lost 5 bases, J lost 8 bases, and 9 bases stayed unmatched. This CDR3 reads CASSTPGQGKEKLFF. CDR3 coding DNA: TGTGCCAGCAGTACACCGGGACAGGGAAAAGAAAAACTGTTTTTT.

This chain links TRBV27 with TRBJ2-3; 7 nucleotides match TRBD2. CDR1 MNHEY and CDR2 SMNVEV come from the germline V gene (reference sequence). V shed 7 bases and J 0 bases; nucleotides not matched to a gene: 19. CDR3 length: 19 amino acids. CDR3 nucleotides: TGTGCCAGCACCCCCCCCGGGGTAGCGGGTCGATCTAGCACAGATACGCAGTATTTT. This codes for CASTPPGVAGRSSTDTQYF.